The rows below give T cell receptor beta chains drawn from one sample of a study of blood T cell repertoires in COVID-19. The method was immunoSEQ multiplex PCR; TCRdb's version includes in-frame clones alone and lacks a portion of them. The sample lists around 98,000 clones; about four fifths were seen once. Sequences were obtained from peripheral blood. The source is a woman aged 55-70 years with acute or convalescent COVID-19. Both conserved end residues are trimmed from each CDR3.

V	J	CDR3
TRBV7-6	TRBJ2-3	ASSFSLDRDGTDTQY
TRBV4-2	TRBJ1-1	ASSTQGANTEAF
TRBV10-3	TRBJ2-3	AISEAGVKLSTDTQY
TRBV6-5	TRBJ1-2	ASSLTGNYGYT
TRBV15	TRBJ1-2	ATSRESVNYGYT
TRBV7-9	TRBJ1-5	ASTNAPGQANQPQH
TRBV28	TRBJ1-2	ASGTGRLGGYT
TRBV30	TRBJ2-3	AWSVWGGAGTDTQY
TRBV5-4	TRBJ2-3	ATRLSSTDTQY
TRBV7-2	TRBJ2-1	ASSLVGGPSSYNEQF
TRBV4-1	TRBJ1-2	ASSQDTRDYGYT
TRBV5-4	TRBJ1-1	ASSFGGRTEAF
TRBV18	TRBJ1-2	ASSPGGNYGYT
TRBV4-2	TRBJ2-3	ASSQEPRPFTDTQY
TRBV6-5	TRBJ2-7	ASSSRVAGTYEQY
TRBV2	TRBJ2-7	ASSERDRVYEQY
TRBV2	TRBJ2-3	ASTQARTSLDTQY
TRBV4-2	TRBJ1-2	ASSQPGQALYGYT
TRBV30	TRBJ1-5	AWSGPGLNQPQH
TRBV30	TRBJ1-5	AWNGDRVQPQH
TRBV14	TRBJ2-1	ASSLGTGVTYNEQF
TRBV6-2/TRBV6-3	TRBJ2-5	ASSYLAGGANPQETQY
TRBV5-1	TRBJ1-1	ASSLAVTMNTEAF
TRBV7-9	TRBJ2-1	ASSFGLELYNEQF
TRBV5-4	TRBJ2-5	ASSSWMGGQETQY
TRBV28	TRBJ1-1	ASSLSYANTEAF
TRBV19	TRBJ1-5	ASSQPPEETQH
TRBV5-1	TRBJ1-2	ASSLDGFGGYT
TRBV6-5	TRBJ1-5	ASRTEPYLPQH
TRBV2	TRBJ2-1	AGSLDRRYEQF
TRBV11-2	TRBJ2-1	ASSTNSVNEQF
TRBV7-9	TRBJ2-3	ASRGQRSTDTQY
TRBV10-1	TRBJ2-1	ASSYDPLAGGGNEQF